These 5 T cell receptor beta chains came from one sample sequenced in a study of T cells in Graves' hyperthyroidism and ophthalmopathy. Amplification of TCR beta CDR3 regions used RNA as the template. With the HTBI primer set, the TCR CDR3 went through a first round of RT-PCR. MiXCR, run by TCRdb on the multiplex PCR reads, gives a single entry per CDR3 protein. This sample has approximately 560,000 distinct CDR3 sequences, with about a sixth found just once. The specimen sequenced was blood. These receptors were taken from a woman in her thirties with Graves' hyperthyroidism.

In its sample, this clonotype was seen many times. The chain employs TRBV10-3 and TRBJ2-1; 11 nucleotides match TRBD2. J gave up 8 bases and V 10 bases, and 7 bases lay outside the gene matches. Germline CDR1 ENHRY, CDR2 SYGVKD. The CDR3 is 13 residues long. CDR3 amino acids: CATTSGRGDEQFF. The DNA of the CDR3 is TGTGCCACCACTAGCGGGAGAGGCGATGAGCAGTTCTTC.

This clonotype came up a few times. This chain uses TRBV15 with TRBJ1-1; D is undetermined. The CDR3 is 15 amino acids. Trimming took 1 base from V and 1 from J, leaving 10 bases between them. Germline V CDR1 and CDR2: LNHNV, YYDKDF (reference sequence). The CDR3 DNA reads TGTGCCACCAGCAGAGCGGGGTTCGGGAACACTGAAGCTTTCTTT. Translating gives CATSRAGFGNTEAFF.

This clonotype was detected ten times or more. The rearrangement uses TRBV28 and TRBJ2-7; 9 bases map to TRBD1. Germline values: CDR1 MDHEN, CDR2 SYDVKM. This CDR3 region has 14 residues. V trimming: 6 bases; J trimming: 5 bases; junction bases outside the gene matches: 8. CDR3 coding DNA: TGTGCCAGCAGCTACAGGGGGCCTTTGGACGAGCAGTACTTC. Translation gives CASSYRGPLDEQYF.

This clonotype has more than one count but fewer than ten. The chain combines TRBV12-5 with TRBJ2-5; D gene uncertain. Germline-derived CDR1 and CDR2 are LGHNT and FRNRAP. V shed 7 bases and J shed 2 bases, with 11 bases lying between them. The CDR3 is made up of 13 amino acids. The CDR3 nucleotides read TGTGCTAGTGCCCTTGGACCGCAAGAGACCCAGTACTTC. Its protein is CASALGPQETQYF.

This clonotype was observed at least ten times. The V gene is TRBV7-9, the J gene TRBJ2-3; D is uncertain. V was trimmed by 5 bases and J by 2 bases, leaving 14 bases between them. CDR1 and CDR2 (germline): SEHNR, FQNEAQ (reference sequence). The CDR3 sequence is 15 residues long. The CDR3 reads CASSPWSDSTDTQYF. The CDR3 region has the DNA TGTGCCAGCAGCCCCTGGAGCGACTCCACAGATACGCAGTATTTT.